This entry lists 22 T cell receptor beta chains sequenced from one sample in a study of Ad26.COV2.S vaccination and SARS-CoV-2 variants. Profiled with immunoSEQ multiplex PCR; TCRdb holds only in-frame clones, not every one. The table records some 480,000 clones, 87% of them present only once. As for treatment: some 19 received Ad26.COV2.S at low or high dose, single or two shots; about 5 received placebo; per-sample allocation not given. It was on day 63 after the first vaccine or placebo injection that samples were taken. The input for sequencing was peripheral blood, taken in a trial of Ad26.COV2.S vaccine versus placebo. All receptors come from a person aged 18-65 years who received the Ad26.COV2.S COVID-19 vaccine or a placebo.

The genes are TRBV5-1 and TRBJ2-1; no definite D call. This CDR3 has 11 amino acids. The V gene lost 0 bases and the J gene lost 9 bases, with 4 bases spanning the gap. Germline V lookup: CDR1 SGHRS, CDR2 YFSETQ. In nucleotides, the CDR3 is TGCGCCAGCAGCTTGGTGGGTGAGCAGTTCTTC. Encoded protein: CASSLVGEQFF.

J is TRBJ2-3 and V is TRBV27; 7 bases fit TRBD2. Germline lookup yields CDR1 MNHEY and CDR2 SMNVEV (reference sequence). The CDR3 is 15 residues long. Unmatched junction bases numbered 10, after V lost 5 bases and J lost 5 bases. The CDR3 region has the DNA TGTGCCAGCAGTCCCCATAGCGGGTACGGAGATACGCAGTATTTT. Protein: CASSPHSGYGDTQYF.

V is TRBV5-1 and J is TRBJ2-1, with TRBD1 matching over 10 bases. The CDR3 contains 14 residues. The V segment lost 2 bases and the J segment 7 bases; nucleotides outside the gene matches: 3. The germline V gene encodes CDR1 SGHRS and CDR2 YFSETQ. This CDR3 is CASSLPGQGNEQFF. CDR3 bases: TGCGCCAGCAGCTTACCGGGACAGGGGAATGAGCAGTTCTTC. Supplemented by reference TRBV5-1 and TRBJ2-1, the full variable domain reads KAGVTQTPRYLIKTRGQQVTLSCSPISGHRSVSWYQQTPGQGLQFLFEYFSETQRNKGNFPGRFSGRQFSNSRSEMNVSTLELGDSALYLCASSLPGQGNEQFFGPGTRLTVL.

The gene calls are TRBV28 and TRBJ2-2; D assignment may be TRBD1 or TRBD2 (5 bases each). The germline gives CDR1 MDHEN, CDR2 SYDVKM. Trimming pared 5 bases from V and 7 bases from J, leaving 17 bases between. The CDR3 runs to 15 residues. The CDR3 loop is CASSTRDGRLGELFF. CDR3 nucleotides: TGTGCCAGCAGTACCCGGGACGGGCGTCTCGGGGAGCTGTTTTTT.

The genes are TRBV28 and TRBJ1-4; tentatively, D is TRBD1 (5 bases). The CDR3 contains 14 residues. V lost 3 bases to trimming and J lost 8 bases, with 13 bases between them. The germline CDR1 and CDR2 sequences are MDHEN and SYDVKM. The CDR3 region has the DNA TGTGCCAGCAGTTTTGGCCAGGGCGGCGAAAAACTGTTTTTT. The encoded protein is CASSFGQGGEKLFF.

V is TRBV6-4 and J is TRBJ1-1; tentative D call: TRBD1 (6 bases). The CDR3 runs 15 residues. V was cut by 4 bases and J by 8 bases, with 20 bases left in between. The germline V gene has CDR1 MRHNA and CDR2 SNTAGT. The CDR3, as DNA: TGTGCCAGCAGTGTAAACAGGGAGTCAGGAGCAGAAGCTTTCTTT. Its protein product is CASSVNRESGAEAFF.

The chain links TRBV28 to TRBJ1-1, with unresolved D. Trimming left V 6 bases short and J 7 bases short, with 9 bases between. This CDR3 contains 11 residues. Per the germline V gene, CDR1 is MDHEN and CDR2 is SYDVKM. DNA for the CDR3: TGTGCCAGCAGCTATCAGGTTGAAGCTTTCTTT. Its translation is CASSYQVEAFF.

The genes are TRBV14 and TRBJ2-3; TRBD2 matches at 10 bases. The CDR3 covers 18 residues. CDR1 SGHDN and CDR2 FVKESK come from the germline V gene. After removal of 2 bases from V and 4 bases from J, the junction contained 12 bases not matched to a gene. The CDR3 DNA follows: TGTGCCAGCAGCCAAATCGGGCGGGGTCTAGCGGGAGCAGATACGCAGTATTTT. Translating it yields CASSQIGRGLAGADTQYF.

The rearrangement uses TRBV9 and TRBJ2-7; D is perhaps TRBD1 (5 bases). Germline V CDR1 and CDR2: SGDLS, YYNGEE. There are 17 residues in the CDR3. Trimming took off 2 bases at V and 0 bases at J, with 18 bases between the two ends. The CDR3 region has the DNA TGTGCCAGCAGCGTCCGTTCAGAAGGGGTAGGCTCCTACGAGCAGTACTTC. This translates into CASSVRSEGVGSYEQYF.

This clone was seen a single time. The rearrangement uses TRBV19 and TRBJ1-5, with D perhaps matching TRBD1 (5 bases). Trimming left V 7 bases short and J 3 bases short, with 13 bases between. CDR1 LNHDA and CDR2 SQIVND come from the germline V gene (reference sequence). CDR3 length: 14 residues. CDR3 bases: TGTGCCAGTAAGCCGGGGGGACCCAATCAGCCCCAGCATTTT. Translation gives CASKPGGPNQPQHF.

J is TRBJ2-2 and V is TRBV10-3, with D unresolved. Looked up from germline, CDR1 is ENHRY and CDR2 is SYGVKD. CDR3 length equals 11 residues. The ends were cut back, 6 bases at V and 7 bases at J, with 6 bases in the middle. The CDR3 DNA sequence: TGTGCCATCAGCGGCCTCGGGGAGCTGTTTTTT. It encodes CAISGLGELFF.

This clone was detected only a few times. This rearrangement joins TRBV20-1 to TRBJ1-1; no firm D call. The CDR3 totals 13 residues. Trimming took 3 bases from V and 1 from J, leaving 9 bases between them. Germline CDR1 and CDR2: DFQATT and SNEGSKA (reference sequence). The chain's CDR3 is CSASDMENTEAFF. CDR3 nucleotides: TGCAGTGCTAGTGATATGGAGAACACTGAAGCTTTCTTT.

The V gene is TRBV15, the J gene TRBJ2-5; D is ambiguous. Germline V gene data show CDR1 as LNHNV and CDR2 as YYDKDF (reference sequence). Trimming took off 5 bases at V and 5 bases at J, with 6 bases between the two ends. This CDR3 is built from 11 residues. DNA for the CDR3: TGTGCCACCAGCGGCCCGGAGACCCAGTACTTC. It is translated as CATSGPETQYF.

The V call is TRBV30, the J call TRBJ1-5; 8 bases agree with TRBD1. This CDR3 has 16 residues. The germline V gene encodes CDR1 GTSNPN and CDR2 SVGIG (reference sequence). V was pared by 5 bases and J by 2 bases, with 11 bases of the junction left unmatched. The CDR3 sequence is CAWGGQGAGGNQPQHF. Here the CDR3 DNA reads TGTGCCTGGGGAGGGCAGGGGGCTGGCGGCAATCAGCCCCAGCATTTT.

The chain has TRBV6-5 and TRBJ1-5; 7 nucleotides match TRBD1. Trimming removed 9 bases from V and 9 bases from J; junction bases left unmatched: 8. Germline assignment: CDR1 MNHEY and CDR2 SVGAGI. There are 12 residues in the CDR3. CDR3 region: CASGQADRPQHF. In DNA form, the CDR3 reads TGTGCCAGTGGACAGGCGGATCGGCCCCAGCATTTT.

The chain has TRBV27 and TRBJ2-7, with 7 positions matching TRBD1. Germline lookup yields CDR1 MNHEY and CDR2 SMNVEV (reference sequence). V gave up 6 bases and J gave up 2 bases; unmatched junction bases: 13. The CDR3 runs to 16 residues. CDR3 in DNA: TGTGCCAGCAGGGCTTTGACAGGGCCGAGGGCCTACGAGCAGTACTTC. This encodes CASRALTGPRAYEQYF.

In nucleotides, the CDR3 is TGTGCCAGTAGTGCCAACTTCGTATCTGAAGCTTTCTTT. Translated: CASSANFVSEAFF. This chain connects TRBV19 to TRBJ1-1; no clear D gene. There are 13 residues in the CDR3. V lost 5 bases and J lost 6, with 13 bases in between. Looked up from germline, CDR1 is LNHDA and CDR2 is SQIVND (reference sequence).

The chain is built from TRBV18 and TRBJ2-1; TRBD1 agrees at 9 bases. The germline V gene encodes CDR1 KGHSH and CDR2 LQKENI. V was clipped by 6 bases and J by 6 bases; unmatched bases: 9. This CDR3 comprises 15 residues. CDR3 sequence: CASSDDRGIFNEQFF. The CDR3 DNA is TGTGCCAGCTCCGACGACAGGGGGATTTTCAATGAGCAGTTCTTC.

This sequence joins TRBV24-1 and TRBJ2-2, with 9 nucleotides matching TRBD2. Germline CDR1 is KGHDR and CDR2 is SFDVKD. Trimming took 3 bases from V and 4 from J; bases not matched to a gene: 8. This CDR3 contains 17 residues. The chain's CDR3 is CATSDPGGGRGTGELFF. Written as DNA, the CDR3 is TGTGCCACCAGTGATCCCGGCGGCGGGAGGGGCACCGGGGAGCTGTTTTTT.

The V call is TRBV19, the J call TRBJ1-2; D unresolved. V lost 1 base and J lost 8, with 14 bases in between. Germline assignment: CDR1 LNHDA and CDR2 SQIVND (reference sequence). The CDR3 spans 14 residues. The CDR3 DNA is TGTGCCAGTAGTATAGGGGCAGACCGTGGCGGCTACACCTTC. Its protein product is CASSIGADRGGYTF.

This sequence joins TRBV19 and TRBJ1-1, with D possibly TRBD1 on 5 matching bases. The germline gives CDR1 LNHDA, CDR2 SQIVND (reference sequence). V lost 7 bases and J 0 bases, leaving 18 bases between the germline ends. The CDR3 length is 16 residues. Here the CDR3 reads CASNWDSAGLNTEAFF. CDR3 sequence (DNA): TGTGCCAGTAACTGGGACTCGGCGGGGTTGAACACTGAAGCTTTCTTT.

The chain joins TRBV18 to TRBJ2-7; maybe TRBD1 (5 bases). Between the trimmed V and J ends, which lost 6 bases and 6 bases, there was a span of 18 bases. The germline gives CDR1 KGHSH, CDR2 LQKENI. The CDR3 runs 14 residues. The CDR3 spells CASSSGRSPVEQYF. The CDR3 DNA sequence: TGTGCCAGCTCGTCAGGGCGGAGCCCCGTCGAGCAGTACTTC.